Presented here are 18 T cell receptor beta chains from one specimen sequenced in a study of shared T cell receptors in the human thymus. Clones were sequenced by immunoSEQ multiplex PCR, and TCRdb holds only the in-frame ones, with some missing. The sample carries about 710,000 clones, 70% to 90% recorded once. These data also formed part of another study, on human thymus T cells.

The sample was thymocytes. These receptors were collected from a boy in the first two years of life with a congenital heart defect.

This chain joins TRBV9 and TRBJ1-1, with 7 bases that match TRBD1. CDR3 length: 15 residues. V trimming: 4 bases; J trimming: 3 bases; junction bases outside the gene matches: 9. From germline, CDR1 is SGDLS and CDR2 YYNGEE. The CDR3 DNA reads TGTGCCAGCAGCAGCCGGACAGGATGGGACACTGAAGCTTTCTTT. Amino acids: CASSSRTGWDTEAFF.

This clone was seen once. CDR3 protein: CASSLGRGPAANTGELFF. The DNA of the CDR3 is TGCGCCAGCAGCTTGGGCAGGGGGCCCGCTGCGAACACCGGGGAGCTGTTTTTT. The V and J genes are TRBV5-1 and TRBJ2-2; TRBD1 matches at 8 bases. The CDR3 totals 18 residues. The trim removed 0 bases at V and 0 bases at J, leaving 7 bases unmatched. Germline V gives CDR1 SGHRS, CDR2 YFSETQ.

The chain couples TRBV5-1 to TRBJ2-3; 8 nucleotides match TRBD2. The V gene's germline CDR1 is SGHRS and CDR2 YFSETQ. V was pared by 2 bases and J by 0 bases, with 8 bases of the junction left unmatched. The CDR3 has 17 residues. As DNA, the CDR3 is TGCGCCAGCAGCTTCCCCGGGGGGGCGGCGAGCACAGATACGCAGTATTTT. Translated, it gives CASSFPGGAASTDTQYF.

The CDR3 sequence is CASSDPSGQNTEAFF. In DNA, the CDR3 is TGTGCCAGCAGTGATCCATCCGGACAGAACACTGAAGCTTTCTTT. The chain is built from TRBV2 and TRBJ1-1, with D perhaps matching TRBD1 (5 bases). Germline V gene data show CDR1 as SNHLY and CDR2 as FYNNEI. There are 15 residues in the CDR3. With 3 bases removed from V and 1 base from J, the gap between germline ends came to 12 bases.

CDR3 sequence: CASSFASAAEKNIQYF. As DNA, the CDR3 is TGTGCCAGCAGTTTTGCAAGTGCGGCAGAGAAAAACATTCAGTACTTC. The chain recombines TRBV27 with TRBJ2-4, with unresolved D. The CDR3 totals 16 residues. Germline loops: CDR1 MNHEY, CDR2 SMNVEV (reference sequence). Trimming left V 3 bases short and J 4 bases short, with 16 bases between.

The chain couples TRBV6-1 to TRBJ2-7; 7 positions match TRBD2. Per germline, CDR1 MNHNS and CDR2 SASEGT. The junction had 9 bases not matched to a gene; V was cut back by 7 bases and J by 0 bases. The CDR3 covers 15 residues. The chain's CDR3 is CASMVAGVISYEQYF. The DNA for the CDR3 is TGTGCCAGCATGGTGGCGGGGGTCATCTCCTACGAGCAGTACTTC.

Here the CDR3 reads CASSQATSGGSRSYEQFF. In DNA, the CDR3 is TGCGCCAGCAGCCAGGCTACTAGCGGGGGGTCGAGATCGTATGAGCAGTTCTTC. This rearrangement joins TRBV4-3 to TRBJ2-1; 12 bases are shared with TRBD2. Germline loops: CDR1 LGHNA, CDR2 YSLEER. This CDR3 comprises 18 residues. V trimming: 3 bases; J trimming: 8 bases; junction bases outside the gene matches: 14.

The chain is built from TRBV4-1 and TRBJ2-5; weak D call: TRBD1 (5 bases). The CDR3 has 17 amino acids. Per the germline V gene, CDR1 is MGHRA and CDR2 is YSYEKL. Trimming left V 0 bases short and J 2 bases short, with 16 bases between. The CDR3 region has the DNA TGCGCCAGCAGCCAAGACCTAGGTCAGGACAAACAAGAGACCCAGTACTTC. Amino acids: CASSQDLGQDKQETQYF.

This chain joins TRBV5-6 and TRBJ2-2; 7 positions agree with TRBD1. V dropped 6 bases and J dropped 3; count of bases not matched to a gene: 8. From germline, CDR1 is SGHDT and CDR2 YYEEEE. This CDR3 is built from 15 residues. The CDR3 DNA reads TGTGCCAGCACCCGAAGGGACAGTTACACCGGGGAGCTGTTTTTT. This sequence encodes CASTRRDSYTGELFF.

The chain has TRBV18 and TRBJ2-7; 8 nucleotides align to TRBD1. Per germline, CDR1 KGHSH and CDR2 LQKENI. Germline trimming cut 2 bases from V and 3 bases from J; bases unmatched to any gene: 3. This CDR3 contains 14 residues. DNA for the CDR3: TGTGCCAGCTCACCAGGGACAGGAGGCTACGAGCAGTACTTC. Protein: CASSPGTGGYEQYF.

This chain links TRBV7-9 with TRBJ2-1, with TRBD1 matching over 9 bases. This CDR3 spans 19 amino acids. Trimming cost V 0 bases and J 12 bases; bases outside gene matches: 21. Germline V CDR1 and CDR2: SEHNR, FQNEAQ (reference sequence). The CDR3 coding sequence is TGTGCCAGCAGCTTAGCGCAATCGGTTGGGACAGGGCCCGTCTGCGGGCAGTTCTTC. It translates to CASSLAQSVGTGPVCGQFF.

The chain is built from TRBV19 and TRBJ2-7, with a possible D match to TRBD1 (6 bases). Per the germline V gene, CDR1 is LNHDA and CDR2 is SQIVND (reference sequence). This CDR3 spans 15 amino acids. V was clipped by 1 base and J by 0 bases, with 10 bases between them. In DNA, the CDR3 is TGTGCCAGTAGTATAGGGACAGCTTCCTCCTACGAGCAGTACTTC. Translation gives CASSIGTASSYEQYF.

The rearrangement joins TRBV9 to TRBJ2-7, with 7 positions matching TRBD1. Trimming cost V 0 bases and J 6 bases; bases outside gene matches: 9. The CDR3 spans 15 residues. Germline CDR1 reads SGDLS; CDR2 reads YYNGEE. The CDR3 region has the DNA TGTGCCAGCAGCGTAGCGGACAGGCCTCGGTTCGAGCAGTACTTC. Protein: CASSVADRPRFEQYF.

The rearrangement links TRBV27 to TRBJ1-2; 11 bases match TRBD1. Trimming removed 5 bases from V and 4 bases from J; junction bases left unmatched: 6. The V gene's germline CDR1 is MNHEY and CDR2 SMNVEV (reference sequence). The CDR3 is made up of 15 amino acids. CDR3 bases: TGTGCCAGCAGTATGGACAGGGGGCGCATCTATGGCTACACCTTC. Its protein is CASSMDRGRIYGYTF.

As for this clone: Other nucleotide sequences from this sample produce the same CDR3. The chain joins TRBV5-1 to TRBJ2-5; D may be TRBD2 (6 bases). The CDR3 is 11 amino acids. Germline V gene sequence: CDR1 SGHRS, CDR2 YFSETQ. V lost 5 bases to trimming and J lost 4 bases, with 6 bases between them. The CDR3 spells CASRGGETQYF. In DNA form, the CDR3 reads TGCGCCAGCAGGGGGGGAGAGACCCAGTACTTC.

J is TRBJ1-1 and V is TRBV5-8; 9 nucleotides agree with TRBD1. The germline V gene encodes CDR1 SGHTS and CDR2 YDEGEE. This CDR3 is built from 13 residues. With V trimmed by 3 bases and J by 11 bases, 8 bases remained unmatched. The CDR3 reads CASSSIYRGPAFF. The CDR3 nucleotides are TGTGCCAGCAGCTCCATATACAGGGGGCCGGCTTTCTTT.

The V call is TRBV19, the J call TRBJ1-4; 7 positions match TRBD1. In germline, CDR1 is LNHDA, CDR2 SQIVND (reference sequence). V lost 7 bases to trimming and J lost 0 bases; unmatched junction nucleotides: 14. The CDR3 runs to 18 residues. CDR3 in DNA: TGTGCCAGTACCCCGCGGACAGGACCACCTACAACTAATGAAAAACTGTTTTTT. Protein: CASTPRTGPPTTNEKLFF.

V is TRBV7-9 and J is TRBJ2-7; 10 bases line up with TRBD2. V dropped 3 bases and J dropped 2; count of bases not matched to a gene: 10. The germline V gene has CDR1 SEHNR and CDR2 FQNEAQ (reference sequence). This CDR3 contains 17 residues. The CDR3 region is CASSLGGGLAVPYEQYF. In DNA form, the CDR3 reads TGTGCCAGCAGCTTGGGGGGCGGACTAGCGGTCCCCTACGAGCAGTACTTC. The full variable domain, completed using reference TRBV7-9 and TRBJ2-7, is DTGVSQNPRHKITKRGQNVTFRCDPISEHNRLYWYRQTLGQGPEFLTYFQNEAQLEKSRLLSDRFSAERPKGSFSTLEIQRTEQGDSAMYLCASSLGGGLAVPYEQYFGPGTRLTVT.